This T cell receptor beta chain emerged from a study of OX40 agonist ivuxolimab in advanced cancers. Turning to the overall study: Ivuxolimab, which targeted the costimulatory receptor OX40 (CD134), was an agonistic, fully human IgG2 monoclonal antibody. The dose-escalation cohort was almost 85% male with a mean age of about 60 years, ranging from roughly 20 to 85. Of the approximately 50 dose-escalation patients, hepatocellular carcinoma was present in about 20, melanoma in approximately 15, renal cell carcinoma in 9 and head and neck cancer in 9. Intravenous ivuxolimab was administered to patients every 2 weeks at six dose levels: 0.01, 0.1, 0.3, 1.5, 3 and 10 mg/kg. Peripheral TCRbeta sequencing aimed to test whether ivuxolimab altered TCR sequence diversity and caused clonal T-cell expansion. The paper describes the monotherapy dose-escalation part (N of about 57 patients) of the phase I trial of ivuxolimab. Three dose-escalation patients achieved partial responses, one with hepatocellular carcinoma and two with cutaneous melanoma. Patients were allowed to have had prior anti-PD-1, anti-PD-L1 or anti-CTLA-4 therapy, and approximately 40% of the dose-escalation patients had previously received checkpoint inhibitors.

From V the trimming removes 1 base and from J it removes 3 bases, while the gene matches leave 12 bases of the junction unaccounted for. CDR3 length: 19 amino acids, cysteine to phenylalanine. Only CDR3 DNA remains: 57 bases, in frame from the first base. CDR1 and CDR2 are drawn from the germline V gene: SGHDN, FVKESK. Patients with a history of autoimmune disease or receiving systemic immunosuppression were excluded from the trial. Peripheral blood for TCR sequencing was collected from all dose cohorts at baseline, on cycle 4 day 1, and on cycle 7 day 1. Samples came from an open-label, multicenter, first-in-human phase I dose-escalation trial of ivuxolimab. Adults with locally advanced or metastatic melanoma, renal cell, hepatocellular, or head and neck squamous cell carcinoma were enrolled in the trial. Before TCR sequencing, CD4+ and CD8+ T cells were separately sorted from peripheral blood. Overall study outcomes, separate from this receptor: At doses of 0.1 to 3.0 mg/kg, clonal expansion of both CD4+ and CD8+ T cells in blood was seen between baseline and week 6. After ivuxolimab, CD8+ T cells had more expanded clones than CD4+ T cells on average. The antigen specificity of the clonally expanded peripheral T cells was not determined. Low levels of normalized T-cell clonal expansion were also seen in some nonresponding patients. In the 0.1-3.0 mg/kg groups, partial responders were among the patients with the lowest normalized peripheral clonal expansion, particularly in CD8+ T cells.

Genomic DNA was isolated from the sorted cells so that the TCRbeta CDR3 region could be sequenced. The immunoSEQ Assay was used to sequence the TCRbeta CDR3 regions. TCRdb's version of the immuneACCESS table is confined to in-frame rearrangements and falls short of the full clone set. An unresolved V gene accounts for under half of the shortfall where checked; the remainder is of unknown origin. The sample yields about 69,000 clones; more than 70% were counted once. Together, the top ten hold roughly 7.9% of the sample. On this clone: The antigen it recognizes is unknown. Nothing much larger sits one base from this clone, and base qualities are not available.

The receptor was derived from an adult with an advanced solid tumor such as melanoma, head and neck, liver or kidney cancer. This chain is built from TRBV14 and TRBJ1-6, and 7 bases in between align with TRBD1. Source: CD4+ or CD8+ T cells sorted from blood, taken in a trial of the OX40 agonist ivuxolimab. In nucleotides, the sequence is TGTGCCAGCAGCCAAGTTTGGGACAGTGACGGTGGCTATAATTCACCCCTCCACTTT. Protein translation: CASSQVWDSDGGYNSPLHF.